This T cell receptor (beta chain) is from a study of shared clonotypes between healthy human individuals. Study-level results: Sharing across a handful of donors was seen in around 5% of naive CD4 clonotypes.

Produced via immunoSEQ multiplex PCR; TCRdb's table is partial and in-frame only. Of about 510,000 clones detected, roughly 95% appear once; the ten largest clones hold roughly 0.06%. Details on this clone: The target antigen is unknown.

This CDR3 is 14 amino acids long. The V end was cut by 0 bases, the J end by 14 bases, with 14 bases between. Looked up from germline, CDR1 is MGHRA and CDR2 is YSYEKL. This TCR came from a woman in her twenties or thirties in good health. Sequences were obtained from naive CD4+ T cells sorted from blood. As to subset: CD45RA+ positively selected. The J gene is TRBJ1-6, the V gene TRBV4-1; D remains unclear. The CDR3 is CASSQDERETTLHF. CDR3 in DNA: TGCGCCAGCAGCCAAGATGAACGGGAGACGACCCTCCACTTT.